Detailed here is one TCR beta chain. Its antigen is not identified. One entry per CDR3 protein, called by TCRdb with MiXCR from the 5' RACE reads. In the table there are a few hundred thousand distinct CDR3 sequences, 10% to 15% of which are singletons. This sample is part of a study of identical twins. Study-level points and caveats: Abundant beta clonotypes from cord blood bore fewer insertions; memory repertoires lacked this pattern. The models systematically underestimated how much out-of-frame TCR alpha was shared in monozygotic twins.

These data also formed part of another study, on yellow fever vaccine responses in identical twins. From that study: Twins reportedly showed a vaccine T cell response that seemed partly convergent and partly personalized.

The TCR was taken from a woman aged 18-35 years in good health. Sequenced material: CD8+ T cells sorted from blood.

CDR3 amino acids: CASTSENEQFF. For the CDR3, the DNA is TGTGCCAGCACTTCCGAAAATGAGCAGTTCTTC. The chain has TRBV6-5 and TRBJ2-1; D gene ambiguous. V was pared by 7 bases and J by 7 bases, with 8 bases between. CDR1 MNHEY and CDR2 SVGAGI come from the germline V gene. The CDR3 contains 11 residues.